What follows is one TCR beta chain and its context. TCRdb's copy holds only in-frame clones and misses some; the assay was immunoSEQ multiplex PCR. The sample includes about 240,000 clones, around 84% of them seen just once. This sample stems from a study of blood T cell repertoires in COVID-19. Sequencing was performed on peripheral blood. This TCR was sampled from a woman in her seventies with active or convalescent COVID-19.

The CDR3 bases are TGCGCCAGCAGTGCCGGACAGGGGGGTGGCTACACCTTC. It codes for CASSAGQGGGYTF. The V gene is TRBV10-1, the J gene TRBJ1-2; 10 nucleotides match TRBD1. V was clipped by 4 bases and J by 7 bases; unmatched bases: 3. This CDR3 comprises 13 residues. Germline lookup yields CDR1 WNHNN and CDR2 SYGVQD (reference sequence).